This T cell receptor (beta chain) originates from a study of blood T cell repertoires in COVID-19. On the study more broadly: Samples of COVID-19 (acute and convalescent) were obtained from the United States, Italy and Spain. The cDNA or gDNA used as material had been derived from T cells, B-cell-depleted T cells, or PBMCs.

Trimming removed 4 bases from V and 2 bases from J, with 12 bases in between. The V gene's germline CDR1 is SGHKS and CDR2 YYEKEE (reference sequence). CDR3 size: 14 residues. Authors' analysis steps: Estimation of nucleated cell counts was performed using reference gene primer amplification. Only in-frame clones appear in the TCRdb table, and some are missing; sequencing was by immunoSEQ multiplex PCR. The V and J calls and the clone size are those of that table, but D and trimming were determined from the DNA. The profile shows 70,000 to 85,000 clones, about four fifths of them singletons. The source of this sequence is an elderly man with active or convalescent COVID-19. Sequencing was carried out using peripheral blood. The chain is built from TRBV5-5 and TRBJ1-2; D is possibly TRBD1 (6 bases). CDR3 in DNA: TGTGCCAGCAGCGAGAATCAGGGGAACTATGGCTACACCTTC. As protein: CASSENQGNYGYTF. Using reference TRBV5-5 and TRBJ1-2 for the parts outside the CDR3, the full variable domain is DAGVTQSPTHLIKTRGQQVTLRCSPISGHKSVSWYQQVLGQGPQFIFQYYEKEERGRGNFPDRFSARQFPNYSSELNVNALLLGDSALYLCASSENQGNYGYTFGSGTRLTVV.